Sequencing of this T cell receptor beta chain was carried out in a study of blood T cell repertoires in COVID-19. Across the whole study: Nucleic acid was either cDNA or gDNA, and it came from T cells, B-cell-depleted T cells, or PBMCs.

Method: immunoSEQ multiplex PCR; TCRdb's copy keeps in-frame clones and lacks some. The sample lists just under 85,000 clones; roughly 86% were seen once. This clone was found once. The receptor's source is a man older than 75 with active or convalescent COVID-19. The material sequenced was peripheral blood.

This chain's CDR3 is CATSDPTWDKDGTSGVPGEQFF. The CDR3 DNA follows: TGTGCCACCAGTGATCCAACCTGGGACAAGGACGGGACTAGCGGGGTTCCGGGTGAGCAGTTCTTC. V gene TRBV24-1 combines with J gene TRBJ2-1; 13 nucleotides align to TRBD2. The junction had 25 bases not matched to a gene; V was cut back by 3 bases and J by 9 bases. Germline CDR1 KGHDR, CDR2 SFDVKD. The CDR3 sequence is 22 residues long.